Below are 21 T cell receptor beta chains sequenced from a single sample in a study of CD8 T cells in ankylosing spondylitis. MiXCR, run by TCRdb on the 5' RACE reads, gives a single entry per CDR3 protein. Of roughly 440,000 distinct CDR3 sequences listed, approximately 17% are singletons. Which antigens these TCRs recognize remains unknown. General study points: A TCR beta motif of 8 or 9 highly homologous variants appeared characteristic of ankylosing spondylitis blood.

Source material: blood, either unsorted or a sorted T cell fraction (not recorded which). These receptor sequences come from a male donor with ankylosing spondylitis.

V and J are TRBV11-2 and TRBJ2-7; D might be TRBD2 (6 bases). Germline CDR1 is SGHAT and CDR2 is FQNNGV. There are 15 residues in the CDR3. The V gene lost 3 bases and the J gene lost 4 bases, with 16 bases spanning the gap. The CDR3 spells CASSFGAGMGYEQYF. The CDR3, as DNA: TGTGCCAGCAGCTTTGGTGCGGGAATGGGGTACGAGCAGTACTTC.

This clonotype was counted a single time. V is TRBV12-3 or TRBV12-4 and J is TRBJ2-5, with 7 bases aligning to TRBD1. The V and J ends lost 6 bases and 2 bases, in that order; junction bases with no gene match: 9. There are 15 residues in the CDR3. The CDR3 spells CASSPPGQRQETQYF. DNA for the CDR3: TGTGCCAGCAGCCCGCCGGGACAGCGACAAGAGACCCAGTACTTC.

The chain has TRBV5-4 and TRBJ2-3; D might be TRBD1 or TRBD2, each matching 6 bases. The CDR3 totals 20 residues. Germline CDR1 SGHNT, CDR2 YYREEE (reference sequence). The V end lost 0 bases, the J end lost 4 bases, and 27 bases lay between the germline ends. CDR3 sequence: CASSLVDGPGVPRGADTQYF. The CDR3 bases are TGTGCCAGCAGCTTGGTTGATGGGCCGGGGGTCCCGAGGGGGGCAGATACGCAGTATTTT.

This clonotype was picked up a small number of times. CDR3 in amino acids: CATSDASGSYNEQFF. CDR3 DNA: TGTGCCACCAGTGATGCTAGCGGGTCCTACAATGAGCAGTTCTTC. V usage is TRBV24-1 and J usage is TRBJ2-1; 8 nucleotides align to TRBD2. CDR3 length equals 15 residues. Germline trimming cut 3 bases from V and 1 base from J; bases unmatched to any gene: 1. In germline, CDR1 is KGHDR, CDR2 SFDVKD.

CDR3: CASSPRLAGVSEQYF. The CDR3 DNA follows: TGTGCCAGCAGCCCCCGACTAGCGGGAGTCTCCGAGCAGTACTTC. The chain links TRBV9 to TRBJ2-7; TRBD2 agrees at 12 bases. CDR3 length: 15 amino acids. Germline CDR1 and CDR2: SGDLS and YYNGEE. Losses at the gene ends were 4 bases for V and 6 bases for J; bases not matched to a gene: 8.

The CDR3 DNA reads as TGTGCCAGCAGCGTAGGCCAGAACCCCCTCTACGAGCAGTACTTC. Translated, it gives CASSVGQNPLYEQYF. V is TRBV9 and J is TRBJ2-7; D gene ambiguous. Trimming took off 0 bases at V and 3 bases at J, with 13 bases between the two ends. The CDR3 is 15 amino acids. From germline, CDR1 is SGDLS and CDR2 YYNGEE. Full variable domain (outside the CDR3, taken from reference TRBV9 and TRBJ2-7): DSGVTQTPKHLITATGQRVTLRCSPRSGDLSVYWYQQSLDQGLQFLIQYYNGEERAKGNILERFSAQQFPDLHSELNLSSLELGDSALYFCASSVGQNPLYEQYFGPGTRLTVT.

In DNA form, the CDR3 reads TGTGCCAGCAGTCCGCGGAGATTCGGGGAGCTGTTTTTT. This gives the protein CASSPRRFGELFF. The rearrangement joins TRBV25-1 to TRBJ2-2, with D unresolved. Germline V lookup: CDR1 MGHDK, CDR2 SYGVNS. The ends were cut back, 5 bases at V and 7 bases at J, with 11 bases in the middle. This CDR3 region has 13 residues.

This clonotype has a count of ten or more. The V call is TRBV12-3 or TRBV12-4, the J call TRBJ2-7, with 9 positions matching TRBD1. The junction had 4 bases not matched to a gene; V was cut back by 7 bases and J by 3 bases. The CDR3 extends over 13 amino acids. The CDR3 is CASNPGQGYEQYF. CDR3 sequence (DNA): TGTGCCAGCAACCCGGGACAGGGCTACGAGCAGTACTTC.

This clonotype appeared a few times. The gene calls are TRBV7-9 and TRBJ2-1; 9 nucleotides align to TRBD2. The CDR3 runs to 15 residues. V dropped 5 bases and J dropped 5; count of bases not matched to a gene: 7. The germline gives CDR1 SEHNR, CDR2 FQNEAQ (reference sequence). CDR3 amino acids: CASSPPLAGNNEQFF. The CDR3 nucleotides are TGTGCCAGCAGCCCCCCCCTAGCGGGGAACAATGAGCAGTTCTTC.

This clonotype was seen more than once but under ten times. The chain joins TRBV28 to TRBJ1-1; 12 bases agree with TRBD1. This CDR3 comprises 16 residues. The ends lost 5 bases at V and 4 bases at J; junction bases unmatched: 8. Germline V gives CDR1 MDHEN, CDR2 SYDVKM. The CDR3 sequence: CASSAGTGGGGTEAFF. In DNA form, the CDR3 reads TGTGCCAGCAGTGCCGGGACAGGGGGCGGAGGCACTGAAGCTTTCTTT. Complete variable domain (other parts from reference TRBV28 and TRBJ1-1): DVKVTQSSRYLVKRTGEKVFLECVQDMDHENMFWYRQDPGLGLRLIYFSYDVKMKEKGDIPEGYSVSREKKERFSLILESASTNQTSMYLCASSAGTGGGGTEAFFGQGTRLTVV.

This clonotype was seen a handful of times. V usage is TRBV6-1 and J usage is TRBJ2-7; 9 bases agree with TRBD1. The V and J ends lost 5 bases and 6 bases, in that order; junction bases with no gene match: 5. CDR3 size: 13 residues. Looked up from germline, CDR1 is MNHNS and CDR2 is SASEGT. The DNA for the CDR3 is TGTGCCAGCAGTAGGGACAGGGCGGGCGAGCAGTACTTC. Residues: CASSRDRAGEQYF.

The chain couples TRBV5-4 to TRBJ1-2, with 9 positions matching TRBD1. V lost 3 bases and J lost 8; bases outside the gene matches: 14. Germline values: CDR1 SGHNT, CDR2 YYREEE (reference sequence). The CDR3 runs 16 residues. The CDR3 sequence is CASSSPNQQGAGGYTF. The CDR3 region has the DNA TGTGCCAGCAGCTCCCCAAATCAACAGGGGGCGGGAGGCTACACCTTC. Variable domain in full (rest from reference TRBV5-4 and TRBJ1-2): ETGVTQSPTHLIKTRGQQVTLRCSSQSGHNTVSWYQQALGQGPQFIFQYYREEENGRGNFPPRFSGLQFPNYSSELNVNALELDDSALYLCASSSPNQQGAGGYTFGSGTRLTVV.

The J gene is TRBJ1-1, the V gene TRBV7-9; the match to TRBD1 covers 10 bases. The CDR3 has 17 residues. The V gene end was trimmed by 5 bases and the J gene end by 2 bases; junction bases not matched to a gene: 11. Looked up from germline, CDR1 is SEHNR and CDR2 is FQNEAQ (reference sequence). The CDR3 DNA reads TGTGCCAGCAGCCCCGGGACAGGGGCGGTGGCCAACACTGAAGCTTTCTTT. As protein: CASSPGTGAVANTEAFF.

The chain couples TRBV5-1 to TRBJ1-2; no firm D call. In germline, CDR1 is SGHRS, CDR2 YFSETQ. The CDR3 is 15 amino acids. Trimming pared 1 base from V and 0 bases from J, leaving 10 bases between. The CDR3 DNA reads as TGCGCCAGCAGCTTGTACGGTCAAGCTAACTATGGCTACACCTTC. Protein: CASSLYGQANYGYTF.

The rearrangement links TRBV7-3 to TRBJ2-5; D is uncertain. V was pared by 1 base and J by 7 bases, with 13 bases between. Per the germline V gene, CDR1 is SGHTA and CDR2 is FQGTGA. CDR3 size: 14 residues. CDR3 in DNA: TGTGCCAGCAGCTTAAACCCCCGCGGCGGGACCCAGTACTTC. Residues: CASSLNPRGGTQYF.

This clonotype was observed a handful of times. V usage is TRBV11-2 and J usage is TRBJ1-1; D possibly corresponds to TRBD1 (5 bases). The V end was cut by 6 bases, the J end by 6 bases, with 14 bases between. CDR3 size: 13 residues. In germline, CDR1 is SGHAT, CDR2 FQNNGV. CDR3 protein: CASSPSQGAEAFF. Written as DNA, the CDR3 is TGTGCCAGCAGTCCATCTCAGGGCGCTGAAGCTTTCTTT.

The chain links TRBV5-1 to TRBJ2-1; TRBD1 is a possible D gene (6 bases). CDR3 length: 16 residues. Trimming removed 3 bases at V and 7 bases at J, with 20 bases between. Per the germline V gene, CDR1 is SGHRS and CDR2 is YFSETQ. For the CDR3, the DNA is TGCGCCAGCAGCTGGCCCCAAGCAGCAGGGGTTAATGAGCAGTTCTTC. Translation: CASSWPQAAGVNEQFF.

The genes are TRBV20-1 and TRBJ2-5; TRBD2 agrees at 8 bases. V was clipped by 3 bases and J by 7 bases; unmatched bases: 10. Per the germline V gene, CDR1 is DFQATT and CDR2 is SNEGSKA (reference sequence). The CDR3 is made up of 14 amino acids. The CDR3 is CSASVTSDPGTQYF. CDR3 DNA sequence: TGCAGTGCTAGCGTGACTAGCGATCCTGGGACCCAGTACTTC.

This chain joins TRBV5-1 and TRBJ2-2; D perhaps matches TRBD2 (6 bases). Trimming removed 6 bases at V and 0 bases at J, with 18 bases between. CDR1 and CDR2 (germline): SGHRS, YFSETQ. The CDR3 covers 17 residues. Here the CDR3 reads CASTPLRAGSNTGELFF. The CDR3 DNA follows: TGCGCCAGCACCCCCCTTCGGGCGGGGTCGAACACCGGGGAGCTGTTTTTT.

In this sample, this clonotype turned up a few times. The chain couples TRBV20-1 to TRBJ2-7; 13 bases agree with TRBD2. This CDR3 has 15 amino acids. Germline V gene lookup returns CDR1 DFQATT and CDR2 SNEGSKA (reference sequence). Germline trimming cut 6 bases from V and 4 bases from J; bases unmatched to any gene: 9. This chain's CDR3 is CSARNQLAGGYEQYF. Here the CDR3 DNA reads TGCAGTGCACGGAACCAACTAGCGGGAGGGTACGAGCAGTACTTC.

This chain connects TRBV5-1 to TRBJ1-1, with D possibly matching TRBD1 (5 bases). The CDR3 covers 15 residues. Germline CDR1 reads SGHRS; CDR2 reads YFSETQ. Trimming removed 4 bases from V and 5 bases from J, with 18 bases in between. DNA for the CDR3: TGCGCCAGCAGCCCTGGACCCGGGACCGCGACTGAAGCTTTCTTT. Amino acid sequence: CASSPGPGTATEAFF.